What follows describes a single TCR beta chain. As yet, its antigen is unknown. This sample was taken from a study of graft-versus-host responses after intestinal transplantation. The V end was cut by 3 bases, the J end by 6 bases, with 12 bases between. This CDR3 is built from 13 residues. CDR1 and CDR2 (germline): LNHDA, SQIVND (reference sequence). Sequencing used immunoSEQ multiplex PCR; TCRdb keeps in-frame clones, though not all of them. The table has some 50,000 clones, approximately 84% seen once. The sequencing here drew on unstimulated CD4+ T cells sorted from spleen or lymph node cells, taken before transplant. The J gene is TRBJ2-7, the V gene TRBV19, with D unclear. This receptor was taken from a human donor who was the organ donor for an intestinal transplant. The CDR3 DNA follows: TGTGCCAGTAGTATTCGGCCCCCAGGCGAGCAGTACTTC. Amino acid sequence: CASSIRPPGEQYF. Full variable domain (missing parts from reference TRBV19 and TRBJ2-7): DGGITQSPKYLFRKEGQNVTLSCEQNLNHDAMYWYRQDPGQGLRLIYYSQIVNDFQKGDIAEGYSVSREKKESFPLTVTSAQKNPTAFYLCASSIRPPGEQYFGPGTRLTVT.